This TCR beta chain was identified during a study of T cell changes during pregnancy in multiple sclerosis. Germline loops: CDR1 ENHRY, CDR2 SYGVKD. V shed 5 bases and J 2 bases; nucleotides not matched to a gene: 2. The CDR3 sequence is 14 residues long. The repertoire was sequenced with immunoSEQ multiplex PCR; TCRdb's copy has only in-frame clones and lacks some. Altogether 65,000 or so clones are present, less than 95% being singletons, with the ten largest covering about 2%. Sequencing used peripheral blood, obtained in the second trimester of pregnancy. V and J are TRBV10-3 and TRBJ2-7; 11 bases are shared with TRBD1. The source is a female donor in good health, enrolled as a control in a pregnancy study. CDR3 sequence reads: CAISPGQGAYEQYF. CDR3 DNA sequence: TGTGCCATCAGTCCGGGACAGGGGGCCTACGAGCAGTACTTC.